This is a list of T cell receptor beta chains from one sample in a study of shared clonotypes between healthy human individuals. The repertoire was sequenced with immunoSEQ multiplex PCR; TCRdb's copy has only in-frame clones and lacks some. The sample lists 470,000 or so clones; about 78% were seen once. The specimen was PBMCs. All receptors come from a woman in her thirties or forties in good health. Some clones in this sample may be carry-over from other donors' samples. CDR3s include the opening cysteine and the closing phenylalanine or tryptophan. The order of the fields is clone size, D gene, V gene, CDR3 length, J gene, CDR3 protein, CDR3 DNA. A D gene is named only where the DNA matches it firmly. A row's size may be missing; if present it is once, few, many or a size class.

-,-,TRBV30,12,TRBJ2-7,CAWSVSEHEQYF,TGTGCCTGGAGTGTAAGCGAGCACGAGCAGTACTTC
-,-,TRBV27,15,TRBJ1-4,CASSLRDTSNEKLFF,TGTGCCAGCAGTTTACGGGACACCTCTAATGAAAAACTGTTTTTT
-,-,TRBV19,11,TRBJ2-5,CASTEQETQYF,TGTGCCAGTACAGAGCAAGAGACCCAGTACTTC
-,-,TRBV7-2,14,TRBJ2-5,CASSYYGVQETQYF,TGTGCCAGCAGCTACTACGGGGTCCAAGAGACCCAGTACTTC
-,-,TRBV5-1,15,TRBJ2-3,CASSLGGSFGDTQYF,TGCGCCAGCAGCTTGGGGGGATCCTTCGGGGATACGCAGTATTTT
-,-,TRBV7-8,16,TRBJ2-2,CASTNSYRESPGELFF,TGTGCCAGCACCAATTCCTATAGGGAGTCCCCCGGGGAGCTGTTTTTT
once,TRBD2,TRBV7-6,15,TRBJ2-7,CASSSTTSGRGEQYF,TGTGCCAGCAGCTCCACAACTAGCGGGAGGGGCGAGCAGTACTTC
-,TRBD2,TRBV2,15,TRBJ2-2,CASSELAGEAGELFF,TGTGCCAGCAGTGAATTAGCGGGAGAAGCCGGGGAGCTGTTTTTT
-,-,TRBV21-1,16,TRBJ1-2,CASSKGPGPKAYGYTF,TGTGCCAGCAGCAAAGGTCCGGGACCCAAGGCCTATGGCTACACCTTC
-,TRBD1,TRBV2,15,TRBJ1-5,CASSPTGGRGQPQHF,TGTGCCAGCAGTCCGACAGGGGGCCGGGGTCAGCCCCAGCATTTT
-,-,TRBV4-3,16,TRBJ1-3,CASSQVAGLSGNTIYF,TGCGCCAGCAGCCAAGTGGCAGGTCTCTCTGGAAACACCATATATTTT
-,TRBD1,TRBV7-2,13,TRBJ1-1,CASSPGGVAEAFF,TGTGCCAGCAGTCCAGGGGGTGTGGCTGAAGCTTTCTTT
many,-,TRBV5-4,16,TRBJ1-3,CASSWGTRASGNTIYF,TGTGCCAGCAGCTGGGGGACAAGGGCCTCTGGAAACACCATATATTTT
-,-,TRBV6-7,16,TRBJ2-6,CASSYSRFTGANVLTF,TGTGCCAGCAGTTACTCGCGTTTTACTGGGGCCAACGTCCTGACTTTC
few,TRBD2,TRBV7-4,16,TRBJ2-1,CASSLGLAGGGGEQFF,TGTGCCAGCAGCTTGGGACTAGCGGGAGGGGGAGGCGAGCAGTTCTTC
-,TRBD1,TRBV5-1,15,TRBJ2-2,CASSHGTGGTGELFF,TGCGCCAGCAGCCACGGGACAGGTGGCACCGGGGAGCTGTTTTTT
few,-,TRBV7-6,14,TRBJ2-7,CASSPAASPSEQYF,TGTGCCAGCAGCCCGGCGGCTAGCCCATCCGAGCAGTACTTC
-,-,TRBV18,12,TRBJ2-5,CASSPVGETQYF,TGTGCCAGCTCACCTGTGGGGGAGACCCAGTACTTC
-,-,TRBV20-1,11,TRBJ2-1,CSVNGVNEQFF,TGCAGTGTCAACGGGGTGAATGAGCAGTTCTTC
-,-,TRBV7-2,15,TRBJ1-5,CASKSAIYSNQPQHF,TGTGCCAGCAAAAGCGCCATTTATAGCAATCAGCCCCAGCATTTT
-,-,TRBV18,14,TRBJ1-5,CASSPGRGNQPQHF,TGTGCCAGCTCACCAGGCAGGGGCAATCAGCCCCAGCATTTT
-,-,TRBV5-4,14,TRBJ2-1,CASSLGDRKGEQFF,TGTGCCAGCAGCTTGGGAGACAGGAAAGGGGAGCAGTTCTTC
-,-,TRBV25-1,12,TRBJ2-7,CASSRLGYEQYF,TGTGCCAGCAGTAGACTAGGCTACGAGCAGTACTTC
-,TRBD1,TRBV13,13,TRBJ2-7,CASSSRQGHEQYF,TGTGCCAGCAGCTCGCGACAGGGTCACGAGCAGTACTTC
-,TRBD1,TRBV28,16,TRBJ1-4,CASSSDAGQPNEKLFF,TGTGCCAGCAGTTCTGATGCGGGACAGCCTAATGAAAAACTGTTTTTT
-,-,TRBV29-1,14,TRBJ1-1,CSVHEGGLGTEAFF,TGCAGCGTCCACGAAGGGGGGCTGGGCACTGAAGCTTTCTTT
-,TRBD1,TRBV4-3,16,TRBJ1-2,CASSQAIGTVRYGYTF,TGCGCCAGCAGCCAAGCTATTGGGACAGTCCGCTATGGCTACACCTTC
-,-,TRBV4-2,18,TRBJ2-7,CASSQDPPYGELGYEQYF,TGTGCCAGCAGCCAAGATCCCCCCTACGGGGAGCTTGGATACGAGCAGTACTTC
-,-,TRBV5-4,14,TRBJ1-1,CASSFGPLNTEAFF,TGTGCCAGCAGCTTCGGTCCGTTGAACACTGAAGCTTTCTTT
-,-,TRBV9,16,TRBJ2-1,CASSVGGGEPYNEQFF,TGTGCCAGCAGCGTAGGGGGAGGCGAACCCTACAATGAGCAGTTCTTC
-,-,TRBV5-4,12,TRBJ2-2,CASRGVRGELFF,TGTGCCAGCAGGGGGGTCCGCGGGGAGCTGTTTTTT
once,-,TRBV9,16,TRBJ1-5,CASSVGPQGSNQPQHF,TGTGCCAGCAGCGTAGGTCCTCAGGGGTCCAATCAGCCCCAGCATTTT
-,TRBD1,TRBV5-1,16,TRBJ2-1,CASSARQGTHYNEQFF,TGCGCCAGCAGCGCCCGACAGGGAACCCACTACAATGAGCAGTTCTTC
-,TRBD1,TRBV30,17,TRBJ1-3,CAWSKTGQGNFGNTIYF,TGTGCCTGGAGTAAAACGGGACAGGGTAATTTCGGAAACACCATATATTTT
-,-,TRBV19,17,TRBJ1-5,CASSSPPGGRSNQPQHF,TGTGCCAGTAGTTCACCGCCGGGGGGGCGGAGCAATCAGCCCCAGCATTTT
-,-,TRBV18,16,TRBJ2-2,CASSPPHRDNTGELFF,TGTGCCAGCTCACCTCCTCACCGGGACAACACCGGGGAGCTGTTTTTT
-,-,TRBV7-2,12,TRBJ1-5,CASSLFGQPQHF,TGTGCCAGCAGCTTATTTGGTCAGCCCCAGCATTTT
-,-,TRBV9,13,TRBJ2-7,CASSRDLSYEQYF,TGTGCCAGCAGCAGGGACCTATCCTACGAGCAGTACTTC
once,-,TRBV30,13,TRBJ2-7,CAWSVRRGYEQYF,TGTGCCTGGAGTGTTAGGCGGGGATACGAGCAGTACTTC
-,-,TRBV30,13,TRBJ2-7,CAWMAADPHEQYF,TGTGCCTGGATGGCAGCAGACCCTCACGAGCAGTACTTC
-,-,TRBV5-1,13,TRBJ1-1,CASSLVGPGGAFF,TGCGCCAGCAGCTTGGTGGGCCCGGGGGGAGCTTTCTTT
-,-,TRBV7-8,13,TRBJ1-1,CASSLGRFTEAFF,TGTGCCAGCAGCTTAGGCAGGTTCACTGAAGCTTTCTTT
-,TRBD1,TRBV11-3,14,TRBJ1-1,CASARQGENTEAFF,TGTGCCAGCGCCCGACAGGGTGAGAACACTGAAGCTTTCTTT
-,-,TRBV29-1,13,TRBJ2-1,CSESESSYNEQFF,TGCAGCGAAAGTGAGAGCTCCTACAATGAGCAGTTCTTC
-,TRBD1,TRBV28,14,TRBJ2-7,CASRTGTDYNEQYF,TGTGCCAGCAGAACCGGGACAGACTACAACGAGCAGTACTTC